A single sample gave rise to the 29 T cell receptor beta chains below, sequenced in a study of T-cell memory formation after mild COVID-19. TCRdb used MiXCR to reprocess the 5' RACE reads, holding one entry per CDR3 protein. The sample lists hundreds of thousands of distinct CDR3 sequences, approximately 19% occurring once. The sequenced sample consisted of PBMCs or a T cell subset sorted from them (not recorded which). The source of these receptors is an adult woman who had mild COVID-19 (a few samples of this study predate the infection). Cell type and time point are not known.

The chain combines TRBV5-1 with TRBJ1-5; D gene ambiguous. Germline lookup yields CDR1 SGHRS and CDR2 YFSETQ. Trimming cost V 3 bases and J 5 bases, with 12 bases left between them. The CDR3 consists of 14 residues. The CDR3 region has the DNA TGCGCCAGCAGCTCCCGGCCGGAGGATCAGCCCCAGCATTTT. This translates into CASSSRPEDQPQHF.

This clonotype has a handful of counts. The V call is TRBV5-1, the J call TRBJ1-1; 8 bases match TRBD1. This CDR3 contains 14 residues. Germline loops: CDR1 SGHRS, CDR2 YFSETQ. Trimming at V came to 7 bases and at J to 7 bases, leaving 12 bases not matched to a gene. The CDR3 loop reads CASAQGGVLVEAFF. The CDR3 DNA reads TGCGCCAGCGCACAGGGGGGGGTGTTGGTTGAAGCTTTCTTT.

Ten or more counts support this clonotype. The V call is TRBV20-1, the J call TRBJ2-7, with TRBD1 matching over 11 bases. V was clipped by 5 bases and J by 7 bases; unmatched bases: 4. CDR3 length: 12 residues. Germline V gene sequence: CDR1 DFQATT, CDR2 SNEGSKA (reference sequence). The CDR3 here is CSARTGGSEQYF. The CDR3 DNA is TGCAGTGCTCGGACAGGGGGCTCGGAGCAGTACTTC.

The chain recombines TRBV6-5 with TRBJ2-2; TRBD1 might be the D (5 bases). The CDR3 runs 16 residues. Germline CDR1 reads MNHEY; CDR2 reads SVGAGI. V gave up 4 bases and J gave up 6 bases, with 18 bases separating them. The CDR3 DNA follows: TGTGCCAGCAGTTCACCCCAGACCCAGGGTTCCGGGGAGCTGTTTTTT. Translating it yields CASSSPQTQGSGELFF.

This sequence joins TRBV10-3 and TRBJ2-7; D possibly matches TRBD1 or TRBD2 (5 bases each). The CDR3 totals 12 residues. In germline, CDR1 is ENHRY, CDR2 SYGVKD. Trimming took off 5 bases at V and 4 bases at J, with 9 bases between the two ends. This CDR3 is CAISHEGYEQYF. The DNA of the CDR3 is TGTGCCATCAGTCACGAGGGGTACGAGCAGTACTTC.

This clonotype has at least ten counts. V and J are TRBV18 and TRBJ2-5; TRBD1 is a possible D gene (5 bases). Germline V CDR1 and CDR2: KGHSH, LQKENI. V was clipped by 2 bases and J by 4 bases, with 14 bases between them. The CDR3 sequence is 15 residues long. In DNA, the CDR3 is TGTGCCAGCTCACCATCGCAGGGATGGCCAGAGACCCAGTACTTC. As protein: CASSPSQGWPETQYF.

This clonotype was seen more than once but under ten times. This CDR3 reads CASSADRGRGETQYF. The CDR3 DNA reads as TGTGCCAGCAGTGCGGACAGGGGAAGAGGAGAGACCCAGTACTTC. This sequence joins TRBV12-3 or TRBV12-4 and TRBJ2-5; 9 bases align to TRBD1. V shed 5 bases and J 4 bases; nucleotides not matched to a gene: 8. The CDR3 consists of 15 residues.

The chain carries TRBV5-1 and TRBJ2-1; 13 nucleotides align to TRBD2. Germline values: CDR1 SGHRS, CDR2 YFSETQ. The CDR3 length is 15 residues. V shed 3 bases, J shed 9 bases, and the junction held 6 bases outside the gene matches. The DNA for the CDR3 is TGCGCCAGCAGCTCAACTAGCGGGAGGGCCGGTGAGCAGTTCTTC. The encoded protein is CASSSTSGRAGEQFF.

The CDR3 here is CATSRDLLSGETQYF. CDR3 coding DNA: TGTGCCACCAGCAGAGATCTTCTATCCGGAGAGACCCAGTACTTC. The chain couples TRBV15 to TRBJ2-5, with D unclear. Germline loops: CDR1 LNHNV, CDR2 YYDKDF (reference sequence). V lost 0 bases to trimming and J lost 4 bases, with 12 bases between them. This CDR3 is built from 15 residues.

This clonotype was found a few times. The chain has TRBV7-6 and TRBJ2-7; D may be TRBD1 (6 bases). CDR1 is SGHVS and CDR2 is FNYEAQ in the germline V gene. The CDR3 covers 13 residues. Trimming removed 4 bases from V and 6 bases from J, with 13 bases in between. In DNA form, the CDR3 reads TGTGCCAGCAGCTCCCAACAGGGCACCGAGCAGTACTTC. Protein sequence: CASSSQQGTEQYF.

This clonotype appeared many times. The V call is TRBV20-1, the J call TRBJ2-5, with 7 nucleotides matching TRBD1. This CDR3 region has 15 residues. Germline lookup yields CDR1 DFQATT and CDR2 SNEGSKA (reference sequence). The trim removed 0 bases at V and 5 bases at J, leaving 9 bases unmatched. CDR3 sequence: CSARDEGKGGETQYF. CDR3 sequence (DNA): TGCAGTGCTAGAGATGAGGGGAAAGGGGGCGAGACCCAGTACTTC.

This clonotype was observed a few times. The chain uses TRBV18 and TRBJ2-2; no definite D call. V gave up 3 bases and J gave up 4 bases, with 9 bases separating them. This CDR3 is built from 14 residues. CDR1 KGHSH and CDR2 LQKENI come from the germline V gene. CDR3 in amino acids: CASSPTGVTGELFF. Written as DNA, the CDR3 is TGTGCCAGCTCACCGACTGGAGTCACCGGGGAGCTGTTTTTT.

Only a few counts were recorded for this clonotype. This chain links TRBV4-1 with TRBJ1-1; no clear D. V was cut by 1 base and J by 0 bases, with 9 bases left in between. The CDR3 is 15 amino acids. Germline V CDR1 and CDR2: MGHRA, YSYEKL. The CDR3, as DNA: TGCGCCAGCAGCCAAGGGAGGGATATGAACACTGAAGCTTTCTTT. Protein: CASSQGRDMNTEAFF.

There are a few counts of this clonotype. The chain carries TRBV15 and TRBJ2-1; TRBD2 is a possible D gene (6 bases). Germline CDR1 is LNHNV and CDR2 is YYDKDF (reference sequence). Trimming left V 5 bases short and J 5 bases short, with 13 bases between. The CDR3 has 14 amino acids. The CDR3 reads CATSGGTWHNEQFF. DNA for the CDR3: TGTGCCACCAGCGGCGGGACCTGGCACAATGAGCAGTTCTTC.

A few counts support this clonotype. The chain uses TRBV4-1 and TRBJ2-7; D possibly uses TRBD1 or TRBD2 (5 bases each). The germline V gene has CDR1 MGHRA and CDR2 YSYEKL. This CDR3 spans 16 amino acids. The V and J ends lost 1 base and 3 bases respectively, with 16 bases between them. CDR3 nucleotides: TGCGCCAGCAGCCAAGCCCCAGGAAGGGGAGACTACGAGCAGTACTTC. Protein sequence: CASSQAPGRGDYEQYF.

A few counts support this clonotype. The gene calls are TRBV7-9 and TRBJ2-2; D is undetermined. There are 14 residues in the CDR3. Trimming cost V 5 bases and J 4 bases, with 11 bases left between them. The V gene's germline CDR1 is SEHNR and CDR2 FQNEAQ (reference sequence). CDR3 protein: CASSLGLFTGELFF. The CDR3 nucleotides are TGTGCCAGCAGCCTTGGGTTATTCACCGGGGAGCTGTTTTTT.

The genes are TRBV29-1 and TRBJ2-2; tentatively, D is TRBD1 or TRBD2 (6 bases each). The length of the CDR3 is 13 residues. The V end lost 6 bases, the J end lost 0 bases, and 8 bases lay between the germline ends. Germline V gene sequence: CDR1 SQVTM, CDR2 ANQGSEA. CDR3 sequence: CSVRGANTGELFF. CDR3 nucleotide sequence: TGCAGCGTGAGGGGGGCGAACACCGGGGAGCTGTTTTTT.

The chain couples TRBV30 to TRBJ2-7, with 8 bases identical to TRBD1. The CDR3 is 15 residues long. Germline V gives CDR1 GTSNPN, CDR2 SVGIG (reference sequence). The V segment lost 4 bases and the J segment 3 bases; nucleotides outside the gene matches: 11. The CDR3 sequence: CAWNKPGQAVYEQYF. The CDR3 DNA sequence: TGTGCCTGGAATAAACCGGGACAGGCAGTCTACGAGCAGTACTTC.

The chain links TRBV5-1 to TRBJ2-5; D gene unclear. CDR3 length equals 14 residues. V shed 0 bases and J shed 4 bases, with 10 bases lying between them. CDR1 and CDR2 (germline): SGHRS, YFSETQ. CDR3 protein: CASSLAVGPETQYF. The CDR3 DNA is TGCGCCAGCAGCTTGGCCGTTGGGCCAGAGACCCAGTACTTC.

This clonotype showed up just a few times. This chain joins TRBV4-3 and TRBJ2-3; 9 bases agree with TRBD2. V dropped 2 bases and J dropped 5; count of bases not matched to a gene: 8. CDR1 is LGHNA and CDR2 is YSLEER in the germline V gene. This CDR3 contains 16 residues. This CDR3 is CASSQFSGSRGDTQYF. In DNA form, the CDR3 reads TGCGCCAGCAGCCAATTTAGCGGGAGTCGTGGAGATACGCAGTATTTT.

The chain couples TRBV7-3 to TRBJ2-5; D might be TRBD1 or TRBD2, each matching 5 bases. From germline, CDR1 is SGHTA and CDR2 FQGTGA. The CDR3 is 13 amino acids. Trimming shortened V by 3 bases and J by 5 bases, and 10 bases separated the two germline ends. The CDR3 nucleotides are TGTGCCAGCAGCTTCGGGGCCCGGGAGACCCAGTACTTC. Translating gives CASSFGARETQYF.

The J gene is TRBJ2-5, the V gene TRBV15; weak D call: TRBD1 (6 bases). Germline V CDR1 and CDR2: LNHNV, YYDKDF (reference sequence). V was clipped by 3 bases and J by 2 bases, with 16 bases between them. CDR3 size: 16 residues. CDR3 region: CATSSAGVPVQETQYF. CDR3 bases: TGTGCCACCAGCAGTGCAGGGGTTCCCGTACAAGAGACCCAGTACTTC.

This chain connects TRBV20-1 to TRBJ1-2; TRBD1 is a possible D gene (6 bases). CDR1 DFQATT and CDR2 SNEGSKA come from the germline V gene (reference sequence). This CDR3 spans 13 amino acids. Trimming cost V 6 bases and J 4 bases, with 15 bases left between them. CDR3: CSAPRGAGYGYTF. CDR3 DNA: TGCAGTGCCCCGAGGGGGGCGGGCTATGGCTACACCTTC.

There are a few counts of this clonotype. CDR3 in amino acids: CASSPEAGGPVEQYF. DNA for the CDR3: TGCGCCAGCAGCCCGGAGGCGGGGGGGCCGGTCGAGCAGTACTTC. This chain links TRBV5-1 with TRBJ2-7, with 9 nucleotides matching TRBD2. Germline lookup yields CDR1 SGHRS and CDR2 YFSETQ. The CDR3 is made up of 15 amino acids. V shed 4 bases, J shed 6 bases, and the junction held 11 bases outside the gene matches.

This rearrangement joins TRBV6-2 or TRBV6-3 to TRBJ1-2, with a weak D call TRBD1 (5 bases). Germline CDR1 is MNHEY and CDR2 is SVGEGT. The CDR3 runs to 13 residues. V lost 2 bases and J 3 bases, leaving 7 bases between the germline ends. CDR3 nucleotides: TGTGCCAGCAGTTACACGACAGACTATGGCTACACCTTC. It yields the protein CASSYTTDYGYTF.

This clonotype appeared a few times. The chain couples TRBV5-1 to TRBJ2-7; D ambiguous. Trimming stripped 7 bases from V and 7 bases from J, with 15 bases between. Germline V gene lookup returns CDR1 SGHRS and CDR2 YFSETQ. This CDR3 comprises 12 residues. The CDR3 DNA reads as TGCGCCAGCGCCGAACCCGCGAGGGAGCAGTACTTC. Amino acid sequence: CASAEPAREQYF.

In this sample, this clonotype turned up a few times. This chain links TRBV7-6 with TRBJ1-2; 9 bases agree with TRBD1. The CDR3 spans 16 residues. The junction had 15 bases not matched to a gene; V was cut back by 5 bases and J by 8 bases. Per the germline V gene, CDR1 is SGHVS and CDR2 is FNYEAQ. Here the CDR3 DNA reads TGTGCCAGCAGCCCTACCCAGGGACAGGGAGAGGAAGGCTACACCTTC. Its translation: CASSPTQGQGEEGYTF.

The rearrangement joins TRBV15 to TRBJ1-5; a possible D gene is TRBD1 (6 bases). Germline CDR1 LNHNV, CDR2 YYDKDF (reference sequence). The V end was cut by 0 bases, the J end by 3 bases, with 9 bases between. This CDR3 region has 15 residues. CDR3 loop: CATSREYRDNQPQHF. CDR3 bases: TGTGCCACCAGCAGAGAATACAGGGACAATCAGCCCCAGCATTTT.

In DNA, the CDR3 is TGTGCCAGCAGCTTAGGCCAGGGGGCTCAAGAGACCCAGTACTTC. Translated, it gives CASSLGQGAQETQYF. The gene calls are TRBV7-2 and TRBJ2-5; 8 nucleotides match TRBD1. The CDR3 has 15 residues. V lost 1 base to trimming and J lost 2 bases; unmatched junction nucleotides: 3. Looked up from germline, CDR1 is SGHTA and CDR2 is FQGNSA.